The rows below give T cell receptor beta chains drawn from one sample of a study of blood T cells in healthy people across ages. TCRdb called the 5' RACE reads again in MiXCR, with one record for every CDR3 protein. The repertoire consists of hundreds of thousands of distinct CDR3 sequences, with more than 50% occurring once and the leading ten covering roughly 25%. Input material: blood. These receptors originate from a man aged 40-49 years in good health. Both conserved end residues are part of each CDR3. The order of the fields is V gene, clone size, D gene, J gene, CDR3 protein, CDR3 DNA. D genes are given only for firm matches. Where a row states a size, it is once, few, many or the class of an expanded clone; other rows omit it.

TRBV2,-,-,TRBJ1-1,CATGRENTEAFF,TGTGCCACCGGAAGGGAGAACACTGAAGCTTTCTTT
TRBV9,-,TRBD2,TRBJ2-5,CASSVEAGQETQYF,TGTGCCAGCAGCGTAGAAGCGGGGCAAGAGACCCAGTACTTC
TRBV20-1,-,TRBD2,TRBJ2-1,CSASGAGDNEQFF,TGCAGTGCTAGCGGGGCGGGGGACAATGAGCAGTTCTTC
TRBV28,few,-,TRBJ2-1,CASSLQHNEQFF,TGTGCCAGCAGTTTGCAACACAATGAGCAGTTCTTC
TRBV3-1,-,TRBD2,TRBJ2-5,CASRGLEGETQYF,TGTGCCAGCAGGGGACTAGAAGGAGAGACCCAGTACTTC
TRBV6-5,-,-,TRBJ1-4,CASSTLGPTNEKLFF,TGTGCCAGCAGCACCCTGGGACCAACTAATGAAAAACTGTTTTTT
TRBV29-1,-,-,TRBJ2-5,CSVGPERTQYF,TGCAGCGTTGGGCCGGAGCGGACCCAGTACTTC
TRBV15,few,-,TRBJ1-5,CATGTDRINQPQHF,TGTGCCACCGGAACCGACAGGATCAATCAGCCCCAGCATTTT
TRBV29-1,-,-,TRBJ2-2,CSVDVGTGELFF,TGCAGCGTTGACGTAGGCACCGGGGAGCTGTTTTTT
TRBV20-1,few,-,TRBJ2-3,CSARDPGGRAYTQYF,TGCAGTGCTAGAGATCCTGGGGGCCGCGCGTATACGCAGTATTTT
TRBV9,few,TRBD2,TRBJ2-7,CASSVESGSFPYEQYF,TGTGCCAGCAGCGTAGAAAGCGGGAGTTTCCCCTACGAGCAGTACTTC
TRBV27,-,TRBD1,TRBJ2-7,CASRTPGTGHHEQYF,TGTGCCAGCAGGACCCCCGGGACAGGTCACCACGAGCAGTACTTC
TRBV28,-,-,TRBJ2-7,CASRGIFYEQYF,TGTGCCAGTCGTGGGATTTTCTACGAGCAGTACTTC
TRBV29-1,-,TRBD1,TRBJ2-3,CSIGQDSLTDTQYF,TGCAGCATCGGACAGGACTCACTCACAGATACGCAGTATTTT
TRBV7-9,-,-,TRBJ1-2,CASSLVGVSNYGYTF,TGTGCCAGCAGCTTAGTTGGGGTGTCGAACTATGGCTACACCTTC
TRBV5-1,once,-,TRBJ2-5,CASKSFYSVQGETQYF,TGCGCCAGCAAGTCGTTCTACAGCGTTCAGGGGGAGACCCAGTACTTC
TRBV20-1,-,-,TRBJ1-5,CSARYPTGEAQHF,TGCAGTGCTAGATACCCAACGGGGGAAGCCCAGCATTTT
TRBV2,-,-,TRBJ2-5,CASTRGTGQETQYF,TGTGCCAGCACCCGAGGGACGGGACAAGAGACCCAGTACTTC
TRBV28,-,TRBD1,TRBJ1-5,CASRDRQGSGNQPQHF,TGTGCCAGCAGAGACAGACAGGGGTCGGGCAATCAGCCCCAGCATTTT
TRBV29-1,few,TRBD2,TRBJ2-3,CSVVDGTTGTDTQYF,TGCAGCGTCGTGGACGGGACTACGGGGACAGATACGCAGTATTTT
TRBV12-3/TRBV12-4,-,-,TRBJ2-3,CASSVDQYTQYF,TGTGCCAGCAGTGTCGACCAGTATACGCAGTATTTT
TRBV5-1,many,-,TRBJ2-6,CASSPGGANVLTF,TGTGCCAGCAGCCCTGGTGGGGCCAACGTCCTGACTTTC
TRBV5-1,once,TRBD1,TRBJ2-5,CASSLTPTGDIRDPSNEQYF,TGCGCCAGCAGCTTGACTCCGACAGGGGATATCCGAGACCCGTCCAATGAGCAGTACTTC
TRBV9,-,-,TRBJ1-2,CASSGPGTDYGYTF,TGTGCCAGCAGCGGCCCCGGGACGGACTATGGCTACACCTTC
TRBV29-1,-,TRBD1,TRBJ1-4,CSVRQGSNEKLFF,TGCAGCGTCAGACAGGGAAGTAATGAAAAACTGTTTTTT
TRBV7-8,-,-,TRBJ2-6,CASSYPRGPGANVLTF,TGTGCCAGCAGCTATCCCCGGGGGCCTGGGGCCAACGTCCTGACTTTC
TRBV20-1,few,TRBD2,TRBJ2-5,CSARIPLAGGPHTQETQYF,TGCAGTGCTAGAATCCCTTTAGCGGGGGGGCCCCACACTCAAGAGACCCAGTACTTC